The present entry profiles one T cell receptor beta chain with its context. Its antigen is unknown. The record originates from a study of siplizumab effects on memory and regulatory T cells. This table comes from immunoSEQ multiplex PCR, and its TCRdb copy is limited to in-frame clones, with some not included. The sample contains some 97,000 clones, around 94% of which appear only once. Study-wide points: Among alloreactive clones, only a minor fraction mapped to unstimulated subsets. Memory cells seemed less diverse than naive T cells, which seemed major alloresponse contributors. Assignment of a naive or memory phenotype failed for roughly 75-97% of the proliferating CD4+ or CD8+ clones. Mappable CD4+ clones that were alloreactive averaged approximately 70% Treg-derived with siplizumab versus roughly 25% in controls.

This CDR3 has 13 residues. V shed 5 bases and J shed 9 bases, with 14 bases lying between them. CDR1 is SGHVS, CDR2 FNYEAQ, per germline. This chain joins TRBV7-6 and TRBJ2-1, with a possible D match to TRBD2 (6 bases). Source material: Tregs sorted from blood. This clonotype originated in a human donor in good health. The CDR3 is CASSIGGLAEQFF. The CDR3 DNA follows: TGTGCCAGCAGCATAGGAGGGTTAGCTGAGCAGTTCTTC.